This T cell receptor beta chain was found in a study of blood T cell repertoires in COVID-19. Ten or more counts support this clone. The length of the CDR3 is 13 residues. J gave up 6 bases and V 2 bases, and 3 bases lay outside the gene matches. CDR1 is SGHKS and CDR2 is YYEKEE in the germline V gene (reference sequence). Generated by immunoSEQ multiplex PCR, the TCRdb table keeps only in-frame clones and is missing some. Among approximately 480,000 clones listed, 87% were seen once. Material: PBMCs or T cells enriched from blood (not recorded which). This sequence joins TRBV5-5 and TRBJ1-2, with TRBD1 identical over 8 bases. This receptor was taken from a woman between 18 and 29 years old who had recovered from COVID-19. For the CDR3, the DNA is TGTGCCAGCAGCTTCTCAGGGGGCGATGGCTACACCTTC. It is translated as CASSFSGGDGYTF. Full variable domain (missing parts from reference TRBV5-5 and TRBJ1-2): DAGVTQSPTHLIKTRGQQVTLRCSPISGHKSVSWYQQVLGQGPQFIFQYYEKEERGRGNFPDRFSARQFPNYSSELNVNALLLGDSALYLCASSFSGGDGYTFGSGTRLTVV.